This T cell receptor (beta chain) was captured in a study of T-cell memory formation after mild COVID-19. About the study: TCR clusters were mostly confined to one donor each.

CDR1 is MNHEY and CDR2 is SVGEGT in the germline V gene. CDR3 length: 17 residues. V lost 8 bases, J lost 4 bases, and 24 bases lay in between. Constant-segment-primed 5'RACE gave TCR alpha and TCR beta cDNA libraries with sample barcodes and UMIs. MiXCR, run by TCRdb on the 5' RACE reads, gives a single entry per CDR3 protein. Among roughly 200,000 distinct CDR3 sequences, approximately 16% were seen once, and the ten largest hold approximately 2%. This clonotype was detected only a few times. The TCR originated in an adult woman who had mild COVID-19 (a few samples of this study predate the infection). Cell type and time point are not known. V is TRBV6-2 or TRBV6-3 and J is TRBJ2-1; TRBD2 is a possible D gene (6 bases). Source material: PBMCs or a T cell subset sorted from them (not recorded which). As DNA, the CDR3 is TGTGCCAGCTCCCCACAACCCCCCGGGACTCTATACAATGAGCAGTTCTTC. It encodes CASSPQPPGTLYNEQFF.